One sample yielded the 7 T cell receptor beta chains listed below, sequenced in a study of response to subunit inactivated influenza vaccine. TCRdb reanalysed the RT-PCR reads using MiXCR and keeps one entry per CDR3 protein. The sample has more than 600,000 distinct CDR3 sequences; approximately 18% are singletons. Sample: PBMCs from blood, taken roughly 5 days after vaccination. The receptors stem from a man aged 45 to 65 who received an inactivated influenza vaccine.

The V call is TRBV20-1, the J call TRBJ1-6; D remains unclear. The germline V gene has CDR1 DFQATT and CDR2 SNEGSKA (reference sequence). V lost 3 bases to trimming and J lost 6 bases, with 12 bases between them. There are 14 residues in the CDR3. The CDR3 DNA follows: TGCAGTGCTAGCGACCCACAACGTAATTCACCCCTCCACTTT. The encoded protein is CSASDPQRNSPLHF.

This chain uses TRBV14 with TRBJ1-1; D ambiguous. The CDR3 runs to 15 residues. The V gene's germline CDR1 is SGHDN and CDR2 FVKESK. Trimming removed 3 bases at V and 4 bases at J, with 15 bases between. The CDR3 is CASSHGRLAVTEAFF. The CDR3 DNA is TGTGCCAGCAGCCACGGACGCCTGGCGGTCACTGAAGCTTTCTTT.

The chain employs TRBV28 and TRBJ2-7; D is unresolved. The V gene lost 3 bases and the J gene lost 2 bases, with 11 bases spanning the gap. Germline values: CDR1 MDHEN, CDR2 SYDVKM. The CDR3 spans 14 residues. CDR3 protein: CASSLPLGAYEQYF. Written as DNA, the CDR3 is TGTGCCAGCAGTTTGCCCCTTGGGGCCTACGAGCAGTACTTC.

This clonotype was observed many times. The genes are TRBV7-2 and TRBJ2-5; D ambiguous. The germline V gene encodes CDR1 SGHTA and CDR2 FQGNSA. V gave up 1 base and J gave up 1 base, with 7 bases separating them. The CDR3 loop spans 14 amino acids. The CDR3 protein is CASSLEYSQETQYF. The DNA for the CDR3 is TGTGCCAGCAGCTTAGAGTACAGCCAAGAGACCCAGTACTTC.

This clonotype came up many times. The chain combines TRBV10-3 with TRBJ2-3; D not certain. The germline V gene has CDR1 ENHRY and CDR2 SYGVKD. CDR3 length: 11 residues. V gave up 10 bases and J gave up 4 bases, with 9 bases separating them. The CDR3 DNA follows: TGTGCCACCCTTAGAGCAGATACGCAGTATTTT. Translation gives CATLRADTQYF.

Regarding this clonotype: At one end the junction does not follow the germline gene, possibly because of a read error. The chain joins TRBV14 to TRBJ2-1, with D perhaps being TRBD1 or TRBD2 (5 bases each). The germline gives CDR1 SGHDN, CDR2 FVKESK. The CDR3 is 14 amino acids. The DNA for the CDR3 is TGTGCCAGCAGCCAAGCGGGGACCAACAATGAGCAGATCTTC. Translation: CASSQAGTNNEQIF.

V and J are TRBV28 and TRBJ2-7, with 7 bases that match TRBD2. V shed 5 bases, J shed 0 bases, and the junction held 7 bases outside the gene matches. This CDR3 is 15 amino acids long. CDR1 is MDHEN and CDR2 is SYDVKM in the germline V gene. Written as DNA, the CDR3 is TGTGCCAGCAGTAAACGGGGAGGGTACTCCTACGAGCAGTACTTC. This encodes CASSKRGGYSYEQYF.